This is a list of T cell receptor beta chains from one sample in a study of blood T cell repertoires in COVID-19. Profiled with immunoSEQ multiplex PCR; TCRdb holds only in-frame clones, not every one. The profile covers roughly 280,000 clones, with less than 90% appearing a single time and over 1.5% taken by the ten largest. The sequencing sample was made of peripheral blood. The source is a man aged 25-45 years with active or convalescent COVID-19. CDR3s include the opening cysteine and the closing phenylalanine or tryptophan. Each record gives: CDR3 protein, CDR3 DNA, V gene, J gene, D gene, clone size. A D gene is named only where the DNA matches it firmly. Expanded clones get a size class; other rows say once, few or many, or leave the size out.

cdr3_aa: CASSTGTGGYF
cdr3_nt: TGTGCCAGCTCAACTGGGACAGGCGGCTACTTC
v_call: TRBV18
j_call: TRBJ2-7
d_call: TRBD1
clone_size: NA

cdr3_aa: CASSGGQPGRSEAFF
cdr3_nt: TGTGCCAGCAGCGGAGGACAGCCGGGACGCAGTGAAGCTTTCTTT
v_call: TRBV9
j_call: TRBJ1-1
d_call: NA
clone_size: NA

cdr3_aa: CATSDLDRGLQSGNTIYF
cdr3_nt: TGTGCCACCAGTGATTTGGACAGGGGGTTGCAGTCTGGAAACACCATATATTTT
v_call: TRBV24-1
j_call: TRBJ1-3
d_call: TRBD1
clone_size: NA

cdr3_aa: CASSGRTGLMYNSPLHF
cdr3_nt: TGTGCCAGCAGTGGTAGGACAGGGTTGATGTATAATTCACCCCTCCACTTT
v_call: TRBV25-1
j_call: TRBJ1-6
d_call: TRBD1
clone_size: NA

cdr3_aa: CSASPGQGFRELFF
cdr3_nt: TGCAGTGCTAGTCCGGGACAGGGTTTTCGGGAGCTGTTTTTT
v_call: TRBV20-1
j_call: TRBJ2-2
d_call: TRBD1
clone_size: once

cdr3_aa: CASTGTLNTEAFF
cdr3_nt: TGTGCCAGCACCGGGACATTGAACACTGAAGCTTTCTTT
v_call: TRBV12-3/TRBV12-4
j_call: TRBJ1-1
d_call: NA
clone_size: NA

cdr3_aa: CASSYAGRGETQYF
cdr3_nt: TGTGCCAGCAGCTACGCGGGTCGGGGGGAGACCCAGTACTTC
v_call: TRBV7-2
j_call: TRBJ2-5
d_call: NA
clone_size: NA

cdr3_aa: CASSLGRDSEYLETQYF
cdr3_nt: TGTGCCAGCAGCCTTGGTAGGGACAGCGAGTACCTGGAGACCCAGTACTTC
v_call: TRBV5-6
j_call: TRBJ2-5
d_call: TRBD1
clone_size: NA

cdr3_aa: CASSVQGLGTSEQYF
cdr3_nt: TGTGCCAGCAGTGTGCAGGGTTTGGGGACTAGTGAGCAGTACTTC
v_call: TRBV2
j_call: TRBJ2-7
d_call: TRBD2
clone_size: few

cdr3_aa: CASGGQSGNTIYF
cdr3_nt: TGTGCCAGCGGGGGACAATCTGGAAACACCATATATTTT
v_call: TRBV6-5
j_call: TRBJ1-3
d_call: NA
clone_size: NA

cdr3_aa: CASSYNRGTEAFF
cdr3_nt: TGCGCCAGCAGTTACAACCGGGGCACTGAAGCTTTCTTT
v_call: TRBV10-1
j_call: TRBJ1-1
d_call: NA
clone_size: NA

cdr3_aa: CASSRQAHSGNTIYF
cdr3_nt: TGTGCCAGCAGCCGCCAGGCGCACTCTGGAAACACCATATATTTT
v_call: TRBV7-9
j_call: TRBJ1-3
d_call: NA
clone_size: NA

cdr3_aa: CASSQTGQEAFF
cdr3_nt: TGTGCCAGCAGCCAAACAGGACAAGAAGCTTTCTTT
v_call: TRBV3-1/TRBV3-2
j_call: TRBJ1-1
d_call: NA
clone_size: NA

cdr3_aa: CASSEGTALMNTEAFF
cdr3_nt: TGTGCCAGCAGTGAGGGGACAGCCTTAATGAACACTGAAGCTTTCTTT
v_call: TRBV2
j_call: TRBJ1-1
d_call: TRBD1
clone_size: NA

cdr3_aa: CASSLQYSNSPLHF
cdr3_nt: TGTGCCAGCAGCTTACAATACAGTAATTCACCCCTCCACTTT
v_call: TRBV7-2
j_call: TRBJ1-6
d_call: NA
clone_size: NA

cdr3_aa: CATSHSGGANTQYF
cdr3_nt: TGTGCCACCAGTCACAGCGGGGGGGCGAATACGCAGTATTTT
v_call: TRBV24-1
j_call: TRBJ2-3
d_call: TRBD2
clone_size: NA

cdr3_aa: CASTLTSGGAGETQYF
cdr3_nt: TGTGCCAGCACCCTGACTAGCGGGGGGGCGGGGGAGACCCAGTACTTC
v_call: TRBV5-6
j_call: TRBJ2-5
d_call: TRBD2
clone_size: NA

cdr3_aa: CASSQRQDNSPLHF
cdr3_nt: TGTGCCAGCAGCCAAAGACAGGATAATTCACCCCTCCACTTT
v_call: TRBV3-1/TRBV3-2
j_call: TRBJ1-6
d_call: NA
clone_size: few

cdr3_aa: CASSPGFDRDWGYTF
cdr3_nt: TGTGCCAGCAGCCCCGGTTTCGACAGGGATTGGGGCTACACCTTC
v_call: TRBV3-1/TRBV3-2
j_call: TRBJ1-2
d_call: TRBD1
clone_size: NA

cdr3_aa: CASSPIRDSNNEQFF
cdr3_nt: TGTGCCAGCTCACCAATCCGGGACAGTAACAATGAGCAGTTCTTC
v_call: TRBV18
j_call: TRBJ2-1
d_call: TRBD1
clone_size: NA

cdr3_aa: CSVGQGDSNIQYF
cdr3_nt: TGCAGCGTCGGACAGGGGGATTCGAACATTCAGTACTTC
v_call: TRBV29-1
j_call: TRBJ2-4
d_call: TRBD1
clone_size: NA

cdr3_aa: CASSSMARGAETQYF
cdr3_nt: TGCGCCAGCAGCTCCATGGCACGGGGAGCAGAGACCCAGTACTTC
v_call: TRBV5-1
j_call: TRBJ2-5
d_call: NA
clone_size: once

cdr3_aa: CACEGNQGGTQYF
cdr3_nt: TGTGCCTGTGAGGGGAATCAAGGGGGGACCCAGTACTTC
v_call: TRBV30
j_call: TRBJ2-5
d_call: NA
clone_size: NA

cdr3_aa: CASSQDADRASLYGYTF
cdr3_nt: TGCGCCAGCAGCCAAGATGCCGACAGGGCGAGCCTTTATGGCTACACCTTC
v_call: TRBV4-1
j_call: TRBJ1-2
d_call: TRBD1
clone_size: NA

cdr3_aa: CAWSRKLGTSGGTKYNEQFF
cdr3_nt: TGTGCCTGGAGTCGAAAACTTGGGACTAGCGGGGGGACCAAGTACAATGAGCAGTTCTTC
v_call: TRBV30
j_call: TRBJ2-1
d_call: TRBD2
clone_size: NA

cdr3_aa: CASSQVGGESEQYF
cdr3_nt: TGCGCCAGCAGCCAAGTTGGCGGGGAAAGCGAGCAGTACTTC
v_call: TRBV4-1
j_call: TRBJ2-7
d_call: NA
clone_size: NA